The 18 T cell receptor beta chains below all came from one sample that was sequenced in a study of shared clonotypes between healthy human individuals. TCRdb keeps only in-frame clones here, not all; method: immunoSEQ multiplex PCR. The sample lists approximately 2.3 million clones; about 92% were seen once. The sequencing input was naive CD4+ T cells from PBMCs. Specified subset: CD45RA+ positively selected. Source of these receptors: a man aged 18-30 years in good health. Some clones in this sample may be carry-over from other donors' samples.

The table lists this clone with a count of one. CDR3 residues: CASSWPQRGTDTQYF. In DNA form, the CDR3 reads TGTGCCAGCAGTTGGCCCCAAAGAGGGACAGATACGCAGTATTTT. This rearrangement joins TRBV28 to TRBJ2-3, with D possibly TRBD2 on 5 matching bases. Germline CDR1 reads MDHEN; CDR2 reads SYDVKM. The length of the CDR3 is 15 residues. Deletions cut 4 bases from V and 3 bases from J, with 14 bases between.

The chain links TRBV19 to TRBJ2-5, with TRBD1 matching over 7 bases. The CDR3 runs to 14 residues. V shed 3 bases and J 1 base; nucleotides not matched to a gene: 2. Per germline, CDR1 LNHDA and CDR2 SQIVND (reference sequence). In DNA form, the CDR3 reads TGTGCCAGTAGTATGACAGGGACCCAAGAGACCCAGTACTTC. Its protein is CASSMTGTQETQYF.

CDR3 region: CASTKGAGVYEQYF. The CDR3 bases are TGTGCCAGCACGAAAGGAGCGGGCGTCTACGAGCAGTACTTC. This chain connects TRBV7-3 to TRBJ2-7, with D possibly matching TRBD2 (6 bases). Germline lookup yields CDR1 SGHTA and CDR2 FQGTGA. This CDR3 contains 14 residues. Trimming cost V 7 bases and J 3 bases, with 16 bases left between them.

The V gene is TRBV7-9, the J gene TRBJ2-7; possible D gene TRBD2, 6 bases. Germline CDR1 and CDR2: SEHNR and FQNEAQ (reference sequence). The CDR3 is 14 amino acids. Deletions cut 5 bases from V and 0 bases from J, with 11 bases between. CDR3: CASSPRLVSYEQYF. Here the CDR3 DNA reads TGTGCCAGCAGCCCGAGACTAGTCTCCTACGAGCAGTACTTC.

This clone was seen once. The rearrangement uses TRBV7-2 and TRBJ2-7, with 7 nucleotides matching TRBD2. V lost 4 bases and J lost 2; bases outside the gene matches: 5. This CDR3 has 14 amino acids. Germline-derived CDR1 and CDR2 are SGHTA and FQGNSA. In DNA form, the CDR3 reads TGTGCCAGCAGCTATGGGGGAGGGACCTACGAGCAGTACTTC. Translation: CASSYGGGTYEQYF.

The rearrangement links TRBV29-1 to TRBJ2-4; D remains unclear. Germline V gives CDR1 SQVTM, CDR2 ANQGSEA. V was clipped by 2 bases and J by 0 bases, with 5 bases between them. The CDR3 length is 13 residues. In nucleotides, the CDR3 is TGCAGCGTTGAACTCGTAGCCAAAAACATTCAGTACTTC. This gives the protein CSVELVAKNIQYF.

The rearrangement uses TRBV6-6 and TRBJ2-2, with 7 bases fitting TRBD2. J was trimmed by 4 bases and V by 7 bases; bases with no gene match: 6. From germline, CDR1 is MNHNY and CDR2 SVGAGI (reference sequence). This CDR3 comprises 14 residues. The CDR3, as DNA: TGTGCCAGCACCCGGCCGGGGGGCACCGGGGAGCTGTTTTTT. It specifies CASTRPGGTGELFF.

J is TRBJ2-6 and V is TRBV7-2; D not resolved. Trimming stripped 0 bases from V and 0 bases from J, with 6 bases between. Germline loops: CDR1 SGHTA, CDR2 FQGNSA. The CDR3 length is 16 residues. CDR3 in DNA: TGTGCCAGCAGCTTAGCAGCGCTCTCTGGGGCCAACGTCCTGACTTTC. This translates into CASSLAALSGANVLTF.

The CDR3 loop reads CASSSAGPYEQYF. The CDR3 nucleotides are TGCGCCAGCAGCTCCGCCGGGCCCTACGAGCAGTACTTC. The V and J genes are TRBV5-1 and TRBJ2-7; no firm D call. Germline V gene sequence: CDR1 SGHRS, CDR2 YFSETQ. Trimming pared 3 bases from V and 2 bases from J, leaving 9 bases between. The length of the CDR3 is 13 residues.

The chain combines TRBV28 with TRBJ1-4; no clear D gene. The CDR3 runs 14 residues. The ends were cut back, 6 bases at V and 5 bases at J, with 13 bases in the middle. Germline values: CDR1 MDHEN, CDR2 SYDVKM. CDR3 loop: CASSPAGENEKLFF. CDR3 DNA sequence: TGTGCCAGCAGCCCGGCCGGGGAAAATGAAAAACTGTTTTTT.

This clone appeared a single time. CDR3 sequence (DNA): TGTGCCAGCAGAAGGGGGAGGGCGAGCGAGCAGTACTTC. Translating it yields CASRRGRASEQYF. The gene calls are TRBV28 and TRBJ2-7; maybe TRBD2 (7 bases). V lost 6 bases to trimming and J lost 6 bases, with 15 bases between them. Germline values: CDR1 MDHEN, CDR2 SYDVKM. The CDR3 covers 13 residues.

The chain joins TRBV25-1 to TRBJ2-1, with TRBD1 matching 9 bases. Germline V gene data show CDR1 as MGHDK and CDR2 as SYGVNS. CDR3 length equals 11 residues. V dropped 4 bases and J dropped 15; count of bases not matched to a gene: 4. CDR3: CASSGGTGWFF. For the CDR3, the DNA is TGTGCCAGCAGTGGGGGGACAGGGTGGTTCTTC.

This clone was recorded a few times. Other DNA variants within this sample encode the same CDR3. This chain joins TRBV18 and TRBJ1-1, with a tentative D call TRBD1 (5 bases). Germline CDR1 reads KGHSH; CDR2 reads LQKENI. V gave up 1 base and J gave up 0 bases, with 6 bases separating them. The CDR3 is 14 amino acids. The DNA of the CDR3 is TGTGCCAGCTCACCACAGGGGATGAACACTGAAGCTTTCTTT. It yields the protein CASSPQGMNTEAFF. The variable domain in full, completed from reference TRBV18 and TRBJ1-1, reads NAGVMQNPRHLVRRRGQEARLRCSPMKGHSHVYWYRQLPEEGLKFMVYLQKENIIDESGMPKERFSAEFPKEGPSILRIQQVVRGDSAAYFCASSPQGMNTEAFFGQGTRLTVV.

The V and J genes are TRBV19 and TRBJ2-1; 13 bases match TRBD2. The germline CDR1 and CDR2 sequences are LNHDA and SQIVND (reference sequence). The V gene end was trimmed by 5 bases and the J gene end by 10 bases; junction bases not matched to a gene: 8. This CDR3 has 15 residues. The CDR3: CASSPGTSGMYEQFF. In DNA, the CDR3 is TGTGCCAGTAGTCCCGGGACTAGCGGGATGTACGAGCAGTTCTTC.

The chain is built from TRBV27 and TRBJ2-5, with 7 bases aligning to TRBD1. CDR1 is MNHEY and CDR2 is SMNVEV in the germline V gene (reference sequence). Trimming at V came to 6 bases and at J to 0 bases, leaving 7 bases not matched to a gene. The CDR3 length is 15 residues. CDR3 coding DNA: TGTGCCAGCAGCCTCGGACAGGCGTACCAAGAGACCCAGTACTTC. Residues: CASSLGQAYQETQYF.

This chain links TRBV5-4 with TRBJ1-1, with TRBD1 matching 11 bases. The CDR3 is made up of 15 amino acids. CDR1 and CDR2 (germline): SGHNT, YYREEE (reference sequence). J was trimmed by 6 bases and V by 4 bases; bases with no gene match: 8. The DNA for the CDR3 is TGTGCCAGCAGCCCGGGAGGACAGGGGGCGTCTGAAGCTTTCTTT. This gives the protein CASSPGGQGASEAFF.

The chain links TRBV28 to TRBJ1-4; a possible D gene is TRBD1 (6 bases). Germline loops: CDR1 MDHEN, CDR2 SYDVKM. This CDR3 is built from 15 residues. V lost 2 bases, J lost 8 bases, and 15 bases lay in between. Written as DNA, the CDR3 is TGTGCCAGCAGTTTAATCGAGACAGGAGGGGAAAAACTGTTTTTT. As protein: CASSLIETGGEKLFF.

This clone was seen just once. CDR3 loop: CASSLGGTGLTGELFF. CDR3 bases: TGTGCCAGCAGCTTGGGTGGAACAGGACTTACCGGGGAGCTGTTTTTT. The chain employs TRBV5-4 and TRBJ2-2; TRBD1 or TRBD2 may be the D gene (5 bases each). This CDR3 spans 16 amino acids. With 0 bases removed from V and 5 bases from J, the gap between germline ends came to 14 bases. Germline V gene data show CDR1 as SGHNT and CDR2 as YYREEE (reference sequence). The full variable domain, its missing parts supplied by reference TRBV5-4 and TRBJ2-2, is ETGVTQSPTHLIKTRGQQVTLRCSSQSGHNTVSWYQQALGQGPQFIFQYYREEENGRGNFPPRFSGLQFPNYSSELNVNALELDDSALYLCASSLGGTGLTGELFFGEGSRLTVL.